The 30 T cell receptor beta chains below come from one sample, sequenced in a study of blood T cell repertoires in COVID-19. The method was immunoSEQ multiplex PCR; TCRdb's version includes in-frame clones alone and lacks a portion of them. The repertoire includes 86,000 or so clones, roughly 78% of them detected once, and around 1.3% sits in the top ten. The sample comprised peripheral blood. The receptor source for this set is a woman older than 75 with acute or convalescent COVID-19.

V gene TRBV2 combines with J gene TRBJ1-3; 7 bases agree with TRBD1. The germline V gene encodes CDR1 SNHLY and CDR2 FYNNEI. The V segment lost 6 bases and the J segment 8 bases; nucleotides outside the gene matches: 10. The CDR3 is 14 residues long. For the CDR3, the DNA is TGTGCCAGCAGGAGGTTTCAGGGGGAAGACACCATATATTTT. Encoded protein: CASRRFQGEDTIYF.

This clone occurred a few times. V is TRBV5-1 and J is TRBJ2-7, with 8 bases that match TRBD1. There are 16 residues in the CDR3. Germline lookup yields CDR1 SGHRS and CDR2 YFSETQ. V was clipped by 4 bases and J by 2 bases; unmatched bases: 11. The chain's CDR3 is CASSAGQAIGAYEQYF. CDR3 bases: TGCGCCAGCAGCGCGGGACAGGCCATAGGGGCCTACGAGCAGTACTTC.

The CDR3 loop reads CASSIRRLAGGTMDEQYF. The DNA for the CDR3 is TGTGCCAGCAGCATAAGGCGGCTAGCGGGAGGGACCATGGACGAGCAGTACTTC. The V and J genes are TRBV6-2 or TRBV6-3 and TRBJ2-7; 12 bases are shared with TRBD2. The CDR3 contains 18 residues. Trimming cost V 6 bases and J 5 bases; bases outside gene matches: 17. The germline V gene has CDR1 MNHEY and CDR2 SVGEGT.

The CDR3 nucleotides read TGTGCCAGCAGCTTAATGGGGACAGGGATCACTGAAGCTTTCTTT. This sequence encodes CASSLMGTGITEAFF. The chain is built from TRBV7-2 and TRBJ1-1, with 9 bases fitting TRBD1. With 2 bases clipped from V and 4 bases from J, the junction kept 5 bases outside the gene matches. The CDR3 contains 15 residues. CDR1 SGHTA and CDR2 FQGNSA come from the germline V gene.

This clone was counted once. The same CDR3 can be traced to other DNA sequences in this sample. This CDR3 reads CASSQDPRGSGNTIYF. The DNA of the CDR3 is TGCGCCAGCAGCCAAGATCCTCGGGGCTCTGGAAACACCATATATTTT. V gene TRBV4-1 combines with J gene TRBJ1-3; no firm D call. This CDR3 contains 16 residues. Trimming took off 0 bases at V and 0 bases at J, with 9 bases between the two ends. The germline CDR1 and CDR2 sequences are MGHRA and YSYEKL.

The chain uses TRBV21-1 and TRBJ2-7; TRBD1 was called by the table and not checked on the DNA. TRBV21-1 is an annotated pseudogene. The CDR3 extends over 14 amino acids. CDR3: CASSTGTGDYEQYF. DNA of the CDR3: TGTGCCAGCAGCACAGGGACAGGGGACTACGAGCAGTACTTC.

In DNA, the CDR3 is TGTGCCAGCAGTTTAGCGGGGTCGATGGAAGCTTTCTTT. The encoded protein is CASSLAGSMEAFF. The chain combines TRBV28 with TRBJ1-1; D is uncertain. The V and J ends lost 2 bases and 8 bases respectively, with 12 bases between them. The CDR3 has 13 amino acids. Germline CDR1 reads MDHEN; CDR2 reads SYDVKM.

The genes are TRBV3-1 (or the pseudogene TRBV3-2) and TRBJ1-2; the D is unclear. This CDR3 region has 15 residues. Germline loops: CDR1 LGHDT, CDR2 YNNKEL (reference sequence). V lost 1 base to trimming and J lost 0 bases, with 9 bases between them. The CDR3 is CASSQASLANYGYTF. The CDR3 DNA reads TGTGCCAGCAGCCAAGCGTCCTTAGCTAACTATGGCTACACCTTC.

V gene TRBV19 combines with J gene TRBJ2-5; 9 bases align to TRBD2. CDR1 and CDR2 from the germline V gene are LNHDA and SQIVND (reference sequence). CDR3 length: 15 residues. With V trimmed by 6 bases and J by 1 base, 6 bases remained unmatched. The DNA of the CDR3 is TGTGCCAGTAGCCAACAACTAGCGGGCCAAGAGACCCAGTACTTC. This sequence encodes CASSQQLAGQETQYF.

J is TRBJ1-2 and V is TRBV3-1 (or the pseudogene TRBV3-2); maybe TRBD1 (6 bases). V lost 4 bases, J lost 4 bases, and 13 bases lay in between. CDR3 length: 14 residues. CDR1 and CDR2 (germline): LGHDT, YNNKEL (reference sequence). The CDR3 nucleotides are TGTGCCAGCAGCCTCCGGACAGTCCTCTATGGCTACACCTTC. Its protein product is CASSLRTVLYGYTF.

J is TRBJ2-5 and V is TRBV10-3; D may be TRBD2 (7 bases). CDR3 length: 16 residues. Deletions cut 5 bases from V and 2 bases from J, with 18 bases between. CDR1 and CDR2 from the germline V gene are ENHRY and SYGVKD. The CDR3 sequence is CAISTRGGVGQETQYF. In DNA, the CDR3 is TGTGCCATCAGTACCCGAGGGGGGGTTGGACAAGAGACCCAGTACTTC.

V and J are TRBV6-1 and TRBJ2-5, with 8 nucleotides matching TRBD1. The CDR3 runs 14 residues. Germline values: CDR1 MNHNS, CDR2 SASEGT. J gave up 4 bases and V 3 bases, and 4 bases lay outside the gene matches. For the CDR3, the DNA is TGTGCCAGCAGTGAGTCAGGGGGCAGAGAGACCCAGTACTTC. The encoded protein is CASSESGGRETQYF.

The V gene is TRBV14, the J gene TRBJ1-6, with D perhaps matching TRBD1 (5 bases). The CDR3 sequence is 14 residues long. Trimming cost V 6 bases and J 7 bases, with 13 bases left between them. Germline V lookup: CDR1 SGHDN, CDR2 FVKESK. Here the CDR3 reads CASRQGGTNSPLHF. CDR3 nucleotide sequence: TGTGCCAGCAGGCAGGGAGGTACCAATTCACCCCTCCACTTT. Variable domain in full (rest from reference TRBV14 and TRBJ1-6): EAGVTQFPSHSVIEKGQTVTLRCDPISGHDNLYWYRRVMGKEIKFLLHFVKESKQDESGMPNNRFLAERTGGTYSTLKVQPAELEDSGVYFCASRQGGTNSPLHFGNGTRLTVT.

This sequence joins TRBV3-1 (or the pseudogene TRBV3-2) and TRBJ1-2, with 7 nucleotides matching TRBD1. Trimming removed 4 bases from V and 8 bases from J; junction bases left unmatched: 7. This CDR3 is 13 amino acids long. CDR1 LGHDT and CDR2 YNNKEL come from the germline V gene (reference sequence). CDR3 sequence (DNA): TGTGCCAGCAGCCGCCCACAGGGGACGGGCTACACCTTC. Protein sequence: CASSRPQGTGYTF.

In nucleotides, the CDR3 is TGTGCCAGCAGCCAACGTGGGACAGTTAGGTCAGGAAACACCATATATTTT. Protein: CASSQRGTVRSGNTIYF. The V and J genes are TRBV3-1 (or the pseudogene TRBV3-2) and TRBJ1-3, with TRBD1 matching 7 bases. Germline V gene data show CDR1 as LGHDT and CDR2 as YNNKEL (reference sequence). The CDR3 runs to 17 residues. V shed 2 bases, J shed 4 bases, and the junction held 11 bases outside the gene matches.

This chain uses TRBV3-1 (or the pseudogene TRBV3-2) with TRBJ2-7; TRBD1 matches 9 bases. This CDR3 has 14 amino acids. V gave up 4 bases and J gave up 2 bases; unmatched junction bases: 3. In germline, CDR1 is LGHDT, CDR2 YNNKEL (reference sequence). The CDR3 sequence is CASSRGTGPYEQYF. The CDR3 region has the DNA TGTGCCAGCAGCCGCGGGACAGGGCCCTACGAGCAGTACTTC.

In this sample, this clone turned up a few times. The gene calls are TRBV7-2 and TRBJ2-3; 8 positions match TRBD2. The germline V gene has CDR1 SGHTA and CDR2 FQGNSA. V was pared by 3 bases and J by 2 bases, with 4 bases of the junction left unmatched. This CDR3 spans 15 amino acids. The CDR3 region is CASSLVAGTTDTQYF. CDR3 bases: TGTGCCAGCAGCTTGGTAGCGGGGACCACAGATACGCAGTATTTT.

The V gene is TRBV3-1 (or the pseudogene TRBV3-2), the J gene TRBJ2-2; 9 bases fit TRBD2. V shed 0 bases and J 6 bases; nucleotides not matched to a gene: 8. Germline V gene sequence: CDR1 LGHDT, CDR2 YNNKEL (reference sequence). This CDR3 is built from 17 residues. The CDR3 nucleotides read TGTGCCAGCAGCCAAGAGCGTAGCGGGAGAGGGTCCGGGGAGCTGTTTTTT. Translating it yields CASSQERSGRGSGELFF.

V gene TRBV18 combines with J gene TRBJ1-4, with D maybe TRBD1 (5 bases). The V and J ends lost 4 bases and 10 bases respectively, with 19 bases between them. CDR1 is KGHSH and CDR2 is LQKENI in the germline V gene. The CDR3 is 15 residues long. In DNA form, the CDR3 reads TGTGCCAGCTCACTCTGGCGGAAAGGGGAGGGAAAACTGTTTTTT. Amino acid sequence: CASSLWRKGEGKLFF.

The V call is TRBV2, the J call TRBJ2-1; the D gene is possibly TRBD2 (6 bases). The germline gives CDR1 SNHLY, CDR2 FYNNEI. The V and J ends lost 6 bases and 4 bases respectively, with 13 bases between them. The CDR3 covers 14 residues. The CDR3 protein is CASRRELPYNEQFF. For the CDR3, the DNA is TGTGCCAGCAGACGGGAGCTCCCTTACAATGAGCAGTTCTTC.

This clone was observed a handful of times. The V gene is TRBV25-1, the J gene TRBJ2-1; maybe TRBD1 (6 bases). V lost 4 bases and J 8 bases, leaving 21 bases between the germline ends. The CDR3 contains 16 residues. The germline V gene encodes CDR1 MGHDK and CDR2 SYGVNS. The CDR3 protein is CASSVRGNGLSDEQFF. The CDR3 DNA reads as TGTGCCAGCAGTGTTAGGGGGAACGGGTTGTCAGATGAGCAGTTCTTC.

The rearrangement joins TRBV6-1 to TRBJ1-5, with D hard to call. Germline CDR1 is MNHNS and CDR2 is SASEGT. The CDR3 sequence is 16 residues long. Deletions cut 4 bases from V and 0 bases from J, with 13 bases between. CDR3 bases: TGTGCCAGCAGTGCCCTAGCCACAAGTAGCAATCAGCCCCAGCATTTT. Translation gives CASSALATSSNQPQHF.

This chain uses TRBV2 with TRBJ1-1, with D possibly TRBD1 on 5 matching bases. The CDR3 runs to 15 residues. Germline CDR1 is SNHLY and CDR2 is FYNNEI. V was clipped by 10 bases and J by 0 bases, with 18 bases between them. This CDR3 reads CATLTSTAMNTEAFF. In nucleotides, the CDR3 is TGTGCCACCCTAACTTCGACAGCAATGAACACTGAAGCTTTCTTT.

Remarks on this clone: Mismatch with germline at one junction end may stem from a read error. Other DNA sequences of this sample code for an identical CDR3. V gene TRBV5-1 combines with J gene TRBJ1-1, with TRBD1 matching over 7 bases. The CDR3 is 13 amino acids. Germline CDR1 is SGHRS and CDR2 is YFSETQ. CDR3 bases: TGTGCCAGCCGGGACAGCATGAACACTGAAGCTTTCTTT. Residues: CASRDSMNTEAFF.

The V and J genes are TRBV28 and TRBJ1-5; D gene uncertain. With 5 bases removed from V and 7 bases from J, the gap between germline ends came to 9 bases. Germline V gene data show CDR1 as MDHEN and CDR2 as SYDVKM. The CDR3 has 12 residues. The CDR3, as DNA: TGTGCCAGCAGTCTCGTTGGCCAGCCCCAGCATTTT. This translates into CASSLVGQPQHF. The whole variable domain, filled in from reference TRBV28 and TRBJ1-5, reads DVKVTQSSRYLVKRTGEKVFLECVQDMDHENMFWYRQDPGLGLRLIYFSYDVKMKEKGDIPEGYSVSREKKERFSLILESASTNQTSMYLCASSLVGQPQHFGDGTRLSIL.

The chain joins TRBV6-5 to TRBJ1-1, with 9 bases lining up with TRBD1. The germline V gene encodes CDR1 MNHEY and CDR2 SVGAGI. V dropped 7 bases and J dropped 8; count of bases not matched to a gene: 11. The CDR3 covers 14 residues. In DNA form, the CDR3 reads TGTGCCAGCAATACCAGGGGACAGGGATTCGAAGCTTTCTTT. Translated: CASNTRGQGFEAFF.

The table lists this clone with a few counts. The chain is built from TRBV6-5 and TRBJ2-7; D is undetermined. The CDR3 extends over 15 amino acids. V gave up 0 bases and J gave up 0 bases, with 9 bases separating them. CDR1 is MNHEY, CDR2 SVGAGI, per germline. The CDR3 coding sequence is TGTGCCAGCAGTTACTCGTTCCCGAGCTCCTACGAGCAGTACTTC. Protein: CASSYSFPSSYEQYF.

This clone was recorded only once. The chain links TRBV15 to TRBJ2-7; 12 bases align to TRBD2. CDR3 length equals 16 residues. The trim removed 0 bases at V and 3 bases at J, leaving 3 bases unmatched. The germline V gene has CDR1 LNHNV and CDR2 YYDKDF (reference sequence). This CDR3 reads CATSRDTTSGGYEQYF. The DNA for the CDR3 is TGTGCCACCAGCAGAGATACGACTAGCGGGGGCTACGAGCAGTACTTC.

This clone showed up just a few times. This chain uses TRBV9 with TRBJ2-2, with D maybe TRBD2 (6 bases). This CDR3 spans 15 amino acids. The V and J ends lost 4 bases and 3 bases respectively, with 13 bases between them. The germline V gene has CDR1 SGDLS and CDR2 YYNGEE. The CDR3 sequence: CASSLGPGDTGELFF. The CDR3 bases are TGTGCCAGCAGCTTGGGACCGGGGGACACCGGGGAGCTGTTTTTT.

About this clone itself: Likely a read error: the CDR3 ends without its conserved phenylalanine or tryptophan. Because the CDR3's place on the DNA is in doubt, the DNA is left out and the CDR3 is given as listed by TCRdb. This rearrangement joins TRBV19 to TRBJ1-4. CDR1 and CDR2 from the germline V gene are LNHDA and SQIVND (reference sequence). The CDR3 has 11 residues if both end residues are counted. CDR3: CASSRPGTLVI.